These 9 T cell receptor beta chains share one sample of origin, sequenced in a study of blood T cell repertoires in COVID-19. The assay was immunoSEQ multiplex PCR, and TCRdb's table has in-frame clones only and misses some. This table holds about 110,000 clones, 71% found once. Sequencing was done on a sample of peripheral blood. The receptors were gathered from a human donor with acute or convalescent COVID-19. The donor label of this sample is uncertain.

This clone showed up just a few times. CDR3: CSGGDRGHVGYTF. The CDR3, as DNA: TGCAGCGGAGGGGACAGGGGGCATGTTGGCTACACCTTC. The rearrangement joins TRBV29-1 to TRBJ1-2; TRBD1 matches at 12 bases. J gave up 7 bases and V 7 bases, and 7 bases lay outside the gene matches. The CDR3 runs 13 residues. Germline V gene lookup returns CDR1 SQVTM and CDR2 ANQGSEA. Using reference TRBV29-1 and TRBJ1-2 for the parts outside the CDR3, the full variable domain is SAVISQKPSRDICQRGTSLTIQCQVDSQVTMMFWYRQQPGQSLTLIATANQGSEATYESGFVIDKFPISRPNLTFSTLTVSNMSPEDSSIYLCSGGDRGHVGYTFGSGTRLTVV.

The chain links TRBV24-1 to TRBJ1-5; 10 nucleotides align to TRBD1. CDR1 and CDR2 from the germline V gene are KGHDR and SFDVKD. The junction had 3 bases not matched to a gene; V was cut back by 1 base and J by 7 bases. The CDR3 has 15 residues. In DNA, the CDR3 is TGTGCCACCAGTGATTTAAAGGACAGGGGGCAGCCCCAGCATTTT. Its protein product is CATSDLKDRGQPQHF.

The chain is built from TRBV7-6 and TRBJ1-5; 9 bases align to TRBD1. Trimming at V came to 5 bases and at J to 4 bases, leaving 3 bases not matched to a gene. CDR3 size: 14 residues. Per the germline V gene, CDR1 is SGHVS and CDR2 is FNYEAQ. The CDR3 loop reads CASSPGTGNQPQHF. In nucleotides, the CDR3 is TGTGCCAGCAGCCCCGGGACAGGGAATCAGCCCCAGCATTTT.

V and J are TRBV7-2 and TRBJ2-1; a possible D gene is TRBD1 (6 bases). V lost 5 bases and J lost 7, with 21 bases in between. Germline loops: CDR1 SGHTA, CDR2 FQGNSA. CDR3 length: 16 amino acids. The CDR3 DNA reads TGTGCCAGCAGCACCCCTTTGGGCAGGGGCAGGAATGAGCAGTTCTTC. It codes for CASSTPLGRGRNEQFF.

This clone was detected only once. The chain has TRBV6-1 and TRBJ1-1; D call uncertain. CDR3 length: 15 amino acids. V shed 3 bases and J shed 4 bases, with 15 bases lying between them. CDR1 MNHNS and CDR2 SASEGT come from the germline V gene. The CDR3 here is CASSDYSWAGTEAFF. CDR3 in DNA: TGTGCCAGCAGTGATTACAGCTGGGCGGGCACTGAAGCTTTCTTT.

The chain combines TRBV6-5 with TRBJ1-1; 9 bases fit TRBD1. The CDR3 covers 13 residues. Germline CDR1 and CDR2: MNHEY and SVGAGI. V dropped 6 bases and J dropped 4; count of bases not matched to a gene: 3. CDR3 amino acids: CASSVTGGTEAFF. In nucleotides, the CDR3 is TGTGCCAGCAGCGTGACAGGGGGCACTGAAGCTTTCTTT.

This clone came up a few times. The CDR3 reads CASSEATSALAEQFF. The DNA of the CDR3 is TGTGCCAGCAGCGAAGCGACTAGCGCGCTCGCTGAGCAGTTCTTC. The chain carries TRBV9 and TRBJ2-1; 8 nucleotides align to TRBD2. Germline V gene sequence: CDR1 SGDLS, CDR2 YYNGEE. CDR3 size: 15 residues. The J segment lost 9 bases and the V segment lost 3 bases, leaving 11 bases of the junction unmatched. Complete variable domain (other parts from reference TRBV9 and TRBJ2-1): DSGVTQTPKHLITATGQRVTLRCSPRSGDLSVYWYQQSLDQGLQFLIQYYNGEERAKGNILERFSAQQFPDLHSELNLSSLELGDSALYFCASSEATSALAEQFFGPGTRLTVL.

The rearrangement uses TRBV13 and TRBJ1-1; 9 nucleotides align to TRBD1. This CDR3 has 14 amino acids. CDR1 and CDR2 (germline): PRHDT, FYEKMQ (reference sequence). The V segment lost 5 bases and the J segment 3 bases; nucleotides outside the gene matches: 4. CDR3 protein: CASSQGQGYTEAFF. The CDR3 coding sequence is TGTGCCAGCAGCCAGGGACAGGGTTACACTGAAGCTTTCTTT.

The chain recombines TRBV6-2 or TRBV6-3 with TRBJ1-6; a possible D gene is TRBD1 (6 bases). Trimming left V 6 bases short and J 8 bases short, with 23 bases between. Looked up from germline, CDR1 is MNHEY and CDR2 is SVGEGT. This CDR3 contains 17 residues. The DNA for the CDR3 is TGTGCCAGCAGCCCTCGGGGGGCCCCCATGTACGATTCACCCCTCCACTTT. This encodes CASSPRGAPMYDSPLHF.